The rows below give T cell receptor beta chains drawn from one sample of a study of cytomegalovirus exposure and HLA in healthy donors. Using immunoSEQ multiplex PCR, the repertoire was profiled, and TCRdb retains in-frame clones only, with some absent. Among about 200,000 clones, roughly 80% were seen once, and the ten largest hold approximately 0.39%. Sequencing input: PBMCs. The receptors were sampled from a male donor in good health and CMV-seropositive. The CDR3 runs from the conserved cysteine through the conserved F or W. D genes are given only for firm matches. Size tells how often a clone was seen (once, few, many) or the class of an expanded clone, and some rows leave it out.

j_call	v_call	d_call	clone_size	cdr3_nt	cdr3_aa
TRBJ1-2	TRBV6-1	NA	NA	TGTGCCACCTCCGAGGGATTCTATGGCTACACCTTC	CATSEGFYGYTF
TRBJ1-2	TRBV5-5	NA	NA	TGTGCCAGCAGCCCTGAGGGAGTCTATGGCTACACCTTC	CASSPEGVYGYTF
TRBJ2-3	TRBV11-2	NA	NA	TGTGCCAGCAGCTCCTTGACTAGAACCAAAAGCACAGATACGCAGTATTTT	CASSSLTRTKSTDTQYF
TRBJ1-1	TRBV5-8	TRBD1	NA	TGTGCCAGCAGCTTGGGGGACAGAATGAACACTGAAGCTTTCTTT	CASSLGDRMNTEAFF
TRBJ1-1	TRBV6-5	NA	few	TGTGCCAGCAGTTACTCGTTGCAGACAGAAGCTTTCTTT	CASSYSLQTEAFF
TRBJ1-1	TRBV18	NA	NA	TGTGCCAGCTCACCGGCAGGTGTCGGTGTGAACACTGAAGCTTTCTTT	CASSPAGVGVNTEAFF
TRBJ1-1	TRBV6-1	NA	once	TGTGCCACCCAGCTGGAGGTGAACACTGAAGCTTTCTTT	CATQLEVNTEAFF
TRBJ2-7	TRBV7-8	TRBD2	few	TGTGCCAGCAGCTTGGGACTAGCGGGAGGCGAGCAGTACTTC	CASSLGLAGGEQYF
TRBJ1-5	TRBV15	TRBD1	NA	TGTGCCACCAGCAGTTTCAGGACAGGGGGGGATAGGCGCAATCAGCCCCAGCATTTT	CATSSFRTGGDRRNQPQHF
TRBJ1-4	TRBV28	NA	NA	TGTGCCAGCAGTCTCGGGGGGAATAATGAAAAACTGTTTTTT	CASSLGGNNEKLFF
TRBJ2-1	TRBV5-1	NA	NA	TGCGCCAGCAGCTTGGAAGGGGACACCAGATACAATGAGCAGTTCTTC	CASSLEGDTRYNEQFF
TRBJ2-3	TRBV5-4	TRBD1	NA	TGTGCCAGCAGCCCGACAGGGAGTACGCAGTATTTT	CASSPTGSTQYF
TRBJ2-3	TRBV7-9	TRBD1	NA	TGTGCCAGCAGCCCAAGAGGGACAGCTACAGATACGCAGTATTTT	CASSPRGTATDTQYF
TRBJ2-1	TRBV29-1	NA	NA	TGCAGCGTTGACAGGGATGGAAATGAGCAGTTCTTC	CSVDRDGNEQFF
TRBJ1-3	TRBV6-6	NA	NA	TGTGCCAGCAGTTACGGACAGAGTATTGGGGACACCATATACTTT	CASSYGQSIGDTIYF
TRBJ2-1	TRBV5-6	NA	NA	TGTGCCAGCAGCTTAACGCAGGGTAGTTTTGATGAGCAGTTCTTC	CASSLTQGSFDEQFF
TRBJ2-5	TRBV19	TRBD1	NA	TGTGCCAGTTCGCTTCTTCCGGGACAGGGGGAGACCCAGTACTTC	CASSLLPGQGETQYF
TRBJ2-5	TRBV18	TRBD2	NA	TGTGCCAGCTCACCACTAGCGGGGGGCCCCCAAGAGACCCAGTACTTC	CASSPLAGGPQETQYF
TRBJ2-1	TRBV5-4	TRBD2	NA	TGTGCCAGCAGCACACCTGGCGGGAGGGCCTACAATGAGCAGTTCTTC	CASSTPGGRAYNEQFF
TRBJ2-3	TRBV6-5	TRBD2	NA	TGTGCCAGCAGTTACGTGGGAGGGCGGGGAGATACGCAGTATTTT	CASSYVGGRGDTQYF
TRBJ1-2	TRBV5-1	TRBD1	NA	TGCGCCACTAGCAGGGGGGAACTCTCTGCTGGCTACACCTTC	CATSRGELSAGYTF
TRBJ2-7	TRBV29-1	TRBD1	NA	TGCAGCGGAGGGACAGGACGGAACGAGCAGTACTTC	CSGGTGRNEQYF
TRBJ2-2	TRBV7-7	TRBD2	NA	TGTGCTACCTCCGGACCCAGCGGGAGTGAGCTGTTTTTT	CATSGPSGSELFF
TRBJ1-2	TRBV4-3	NA	few	TGCGCCAGCAGCCCCGCGGCGGGAGGGGTAATCTATGGCTACACCTTC	CASSPAAGGVIYGYTF
TRBJ2-2	TRBV6-6	TRBD1	NA	TGTGCCAGCAATCGCGACAGGGGGCCCGCCGGGGAGCTGTTTTTT	CASNRDRGPAGELFF
TRBJ1-5	TRBV6-5	NA	NA	TGTGCCAGCAGTTACTCTTACTATAGCAATCAGCCCCAGCATTTT	CASSYSYYSNQPQHF
TRBJ2-7	TRBV2	TRBD1	NA	TGTGCCAGCAGTGTGACAGGGTACGAGCAGTACTTC	CASSVTGYEQYF
TRBJ2-3	TRBV5-4	NA	few	TGTGCCAGCAGCCTGGGGCCCGCTGGAGATACGCAGTATTTT	CASSLGPAGDTQYF
TRBJ2-7	TRBV7-2	NA	NA	TGTGCCAGCAGCTTGGGGGGACAGTTCGGGCAGTACTTC	CASSLGGQFGQYF
TRBJ1-5	TRBV5-6	TRBD1	medium-sized	TGTGCCAGCAGCTTTCAGACAGGGGCTTATCAGCCCCAGCATTTT	CASSFQTGAYQPQHF
TRBJ2-7	TRBV15	TRBD1	NA	TGTGCCACCCGGGGGACAGGGGGTTCCTACGAGCAGTACTTC	CATRGTGGSYEQYF
TRBJ2-1	TRBV19	TRBD2	NA	TGTGCCAGTAGTGAATGGGGGGAGGGGATGAGCAATGAGCAGTTCTTC	CASSEWGEGMSNEQFF
TRBJ1-3	TRBV18	TRBD1	NA	TGTGCCAGCTCACCCAACCGGCAGGGGGCTGGAAACACCATATATTTT	CASSPNRQGAGNTIYF
TRBJ2-3	TRBV7-2	NA	once	TGTGCCAGCAGCTTTCTACCAGATACGCAGTATTTT	CASSFLPDTQYF
TRBJ2-7	TRBV5-4	TRBD2	NA	TGTGCCAGCAGCCCGGGACTAACCCCACACGAGCAGTACTTC	CASSPGLTPHEQYF
TRBJ1-5	TRBV19	NA	NA	TGTGCCAGTAGTATATCTGGGGGGCAGCCCCAGCATTTT	CASSISGGQPQHF
TRBJ2-2	TRBV7-3	NA	NA	TGTGCCAGCAGCTTAGATGGGGAGGTTGCGGCCGGGGAGCTGTTTTTT	CASSLDGEVAAGELFF
TRBJ2-1	TRBV14	TRBD2	few	TGTGCCAGCAGCCATTCCATAGCGGGAGCTATAGGCTTTGAGCAGTTCTTC	CASSHSIAGAIGFEQFF
TRBJ1-5	TRBV5-1	TRBD1	NA	TGCGCCAGCAGCTTGATGGGGACAGGAAAGATGGGCAGTCAGCCCCAGCATTTT	CASSLMGTGKMGSQPQHF
TRBJ2-6	TRBV2	NA	NA	TGTGCCAGCAGTACTACAGGGCTTAGTACGGGGGCCAACGTCCTGACTTTC	CASSTTGLSTGANVLTF
TRBJ2-2	TRBV2	TRBD1	NA	TGTGCCAGCAGCCTTCGGACAGGGTGGGCGGAGCTGTTTTTT	CASSLRTGWAELFF
TRBJ2-2	TRBV15	TRBD2	NA	TGTGCCACCAGCAGATCGCTAGCGGGGGGCGATTACACCGGGGAGCTGTTTTTT	CATSRSLAGGDYTGELFF
TRBJ2-2	TRBV5-1	TRBD1	NA	TGCGCCAGCAGCTCCCGACCCCAGGGGGCCGCGAACACCGGGGAGCTGTTTTTT	CASSSRPQGAANTGELFF
TRBJ1-2	TRBV9	TRBD1	few	TGTGCCAGCAGCGTAGAGGGGACAGGGTCCTATGGCTACACCTTC	CASSVEGTGSYGYTF
TRBJ2-7	TRBV6-5	TRBD2	few	TGTGCCAGCAGGGCGGGGGGCTCCTACGAGCAGTACTTC	CASRAGGSYEQYF
TRBJ2-7	TRBV5-1	NA	NA	TGCGCCAGCAAGTATGGGGACTTACCCTACGAGCAGTACTTC	CASKYGDLPYEQYF
TRBJ2-3	TRBV10-3	NA	NA	TGTGCCATCAGTGAGTCAGGGGGGGCAGATACGCAGTATTTT	CAISESGGADTQYF
TRBJ1-2	TRBV6-1	NA	NA	TGTGCCAGCAGTGAATTGGGCAGGGGAGCCTCACGGAGCTACACCTTC	CASSELGRGASRSYTF
TRBJ2-3	TRBV6-1	TRBD2	few	TGTGCCAGCAAGTTCGGCGGGGGTACTGATACGCAGTATTTT	CASKFGGGTDTQYF
TRBJ1-4	TRBV7-9	TRBD1	NA	TGTGCCAGCAGCCCCGACAGGGGGAAGGAAAAACTGTTTTTT	CASSPDRGKEKLFF
TRBJ2-1	TRBV5-4	TRBD2	NA	TGTGCCAGCAGTTCCGGACTAGCGGGAGAGATCTATGAGCAGTTCTTC	CASSSGLAGEIYEQFF